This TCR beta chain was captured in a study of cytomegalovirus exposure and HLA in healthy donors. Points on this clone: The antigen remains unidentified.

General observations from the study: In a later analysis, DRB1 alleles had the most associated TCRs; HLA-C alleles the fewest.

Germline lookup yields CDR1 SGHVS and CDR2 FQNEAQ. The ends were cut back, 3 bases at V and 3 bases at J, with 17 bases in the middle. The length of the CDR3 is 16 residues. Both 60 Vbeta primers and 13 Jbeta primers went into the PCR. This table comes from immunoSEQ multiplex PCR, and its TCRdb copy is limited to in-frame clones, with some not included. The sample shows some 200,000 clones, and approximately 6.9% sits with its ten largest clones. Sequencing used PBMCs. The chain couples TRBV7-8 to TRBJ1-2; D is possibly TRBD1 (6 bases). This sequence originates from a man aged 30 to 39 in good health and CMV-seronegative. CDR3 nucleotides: TGTGCCAGCAGCTTCCTCCCACCGGACAGAGACTATGGCTACACCTTC. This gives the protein CASSFLPPDRDYGYTF.